These T cell receptor beta chains were read from a single sample in a study of CD8 T cells in ankylosing spondylitis. One entry per CDR3 protein, called by TCRdb with MiXCR from the 5' RACE reads. In the table there are 110,000 to 150,000 distinct CDR3 sequences, roughly 7.7% of which are singletons. The material sequenced was synovial fluid, either unsorted or a sorted T cell fraction (not recorded which). These receptors all come from a male donor with ankylosing spondylitis. Each CDR3 is given with its conserved first and last residue. A D gene is named only where the DNA matches it firmly. The size field is filled for only some rows; it gives once, few, many or a size class.

CDR3aa	CDR3nt	abundance	j_gene	d_gene	v_gene	len
CAISAWDTFQYEQYF	TGTGCCATCAGTGCCTGGGACACGTTTCAATACGAGCAGTACTTC	.	TRBJ2-7	.	TRBV10-3	15
CSARDGKRDQPQHF	TGCAGTGCTAGAGATGGAAAGAGGGATCAGCCCCAGCATTTT	many	TRBJ1-5	.	TRBV20-1	14
CSARASGILNTGELFF	TGCAGTGCTAGAGCCAGCGGGATCCTGAACACCGGGGAGCTGTTTTTT	few	TRBJ2-2	TRBD2	TRBV20-1	16
CASSRVRGSNTEAFF	TGTGCCAGCAGCAGGGTTAGGGGATCGAACACTGAAGCTTTCTTT	.	TRBJ1-1	.	TRBV7-2	15
CASSFGPNSYEQYF	TGTGCCAGCAGTTTCGGACCGAACTCCTACGAGCAGTACTTC	.	TRBJ2-7	.	TRBV2	14
CSARPGQSGRTDTQYF	TGCAGTGCTAGACCCGGACAGTCAGGGCGCACAGATACGCAGTATTTT	many	TRBJ2-3	.	TRBV20-1	16
CASSLAADADTQYF	TGTGCCAGCAGCTTAGCGGCAGACGCAGATACGCAGTATTTT	.	TRBJ2-3	.	TRBV7-9	14
CASSHVDRETRELFF	TGCGCCAGCAGCCACGTGGACAGGGAGACCCGGGAGCTGTTTTTT	many	TRBJ2-2	TRBD1	TRBV4-1	15
CARSYRSPNYGYTF	TGTGCCAGAAGTTACAGGAGCCCTAACTATGGCTACACCTTC	.	TRBJ1-2	.	TRBV6-5	14
CSARDLARSYNEQFF	TGCAGTGCTAGAGACCTAGCCCGCTCCTACAATGAGCAGTTCTTC	many	TRBJ2-1	.	TRBV20-1	15
CASSREGQEAYNEQFF	TGTGCCAGCAGCCGAGAGGGACAGGAGGCCTACAATGAGCAGTTCTTC	many	TRBJ2-1	TRBD1	TRBV4-2	16
CSASAGNSYEQYF	TGCAGTGCTAGCGCAGGGAACTCCTACGAGCAGTACTTC	many	TRBJ2-7	.	TRBV20-1	13
CASSLGTGGNYEQYF	TGCGCCAGCAGCTTGGGTACGGGCGGGAACTACGAGCAGTACTTC	many	TRBJ2-7	.	TRBV5-1	15
CASRQGRQKLFF	TGTGCCAGCAGACAGGGCCGGCAAAAACTGTTTTTT	many	TRBJ1-4	TRBD1	TRBV10-3	12
CASSPTGNGYTF	TGTGCCAGCAGTCCGACAGGGAATGGCTACACCTTC	few	TRBJ1-2	TRBD1	TRBV12-3/TRBV12-4	12
CASSPRWTRYEQYF	TGTGCCAGCAGTCCGAGGTGGACCCGCTACGAGCAGTACTTC	.	TRBJ2-7	.	TRBV28	14
CSVEVQAQGQFF	TGCAGCGTTGAGGTCCAGGCCCAGGGGCAGTTCTTC	many	TRBJ2-1	.	TRBV29-1	12
CASSLSGTGGVSPLHF	TGCGCCAGCAGCTTGTCGGGGACAGGGGGCGTTTCACCCCTCCACTTT	many	TRBJ1-6	TRBD1	TRBV5-1	16
CASSPRTGRDTEAFF	TGTGCCAGCAGCCCGCGGACAGGGAGAGACACTGAAGCTTTCTTT	.	TRBJ1-1	TRBD1	TRBV7-2	15
CASSLMTGGYGYTF	TGCGCCAGCAGCTTAATGACAGGGGGCTATGGCTACACCTTC	many	TRBJ1-2	TRBD1	TRBV5-1	14
CASSHSGGSYNEQFF	TGTGCCAGCAGCCACTCGGGGGGGTCCTACAATGAGCAGTTCTTC	many	TRBJ2-1	TRBD2	TRBV3-1	15
CATSDRTPGPGTDTQYF	TGTGCCACCAGTGATAGAACTCCGGGCCCCGGGACAGATACGCAGTATTTT	many	TRBJ2-3	.	TRBV24-1	17
CRTRADYGYTF	TGCAGAACCCGGGCGGACTATGGCTACACCTTC	few	TRBJ1-2	.	TRBV20-1	11
CASSPDRGRGYTF	TGTGCCAGCAGCCCCGACAGGGGGCGCGGCTACACCTTC	.	TRBJ1-2	TRBD1	TRBV7-2	13
CASRTSGRPHSSYNEQFF	TGTGCCAGCAGGACTAGCGGGAGGCCTCATAGCTCCTACAATGAGCAGTTCTTC	many	TRBJ2-1	TRBD2	TRBV2	18
CASSPGLAVMESSYNEQFF	TGTGCTAGCAGCCCGGGACTAGCGGTAATGGAAAGCTCCTACAATGAGCAGTTCTTC	few	TRBJ2-1	TRBD2	TRBV7-7	19
CASSSTGQGRAEAFF	TGTGCCAGCAGCTCCACAGGACAGGGTAGGGCTGAAGCTTTCTTT	many	TRBJ1-1	TRBD1	TRBV5-6	15
CASSQDHQETQYF	TGCGCCAGCAGTCAGGACCACCAAGAGACCCAGTACTTC	many	TRBJ2-5	.	TRBV5-1	13
CASSLRGLRQETQYF	TGTGCCAGCAGTTTAAGGGGGCTCCGACAAGAGACCCAGTACTTC	few	TRBJ2-5	TRBD1	TRBV27	15
CASSRGGTSYEQYF	TGTGCCAGCAGCCGTGGGGGGACCTCCTACGAGCAGTACTTC	many	TRBJ2-7	.	TRBV7-2	14
CSVERQGGDGYTF	TGCAGTGTAGAACGGCAGGGAGGAGATGGCTACACCTTC	many	TRBJ1-2	.	TRBV20-1	13
CASSLIANTEAFF	TGTGCCAGCAGCTTAATCGCGAACACTGAAGCTTTCTTT	.	TRBJ1-1	.	TRBV5-5	13
CASSLHGGQEETQYF	TGTGCCAGCAGCCTACATGGAGGGCAGGAGGAGACCCAGTACTTC	.	TRBJ2-5	.	TRBV7-6	15
CSARLAKHPTEAFF	TGCAGTGCTAGATTGGCGAAACACCCGACTGAAGCTTTCTTT	many	TRBJ1-1	.	TRBV20-1	14
CSAYSNQPQHF	TGCAGTGCATATAGCAATCAGCCCCAGCATTTT	many	TRBJ1-5	.	TRBV20-1	11
CATSDLNGVHQPQHF	TGTGCCACCAGTGATTTAAACGGGGTTCATCAGCCCCAGCATTTT	many	TRBJ1-5	.	TRBV24-1	15
CASSREGLYNEQFF	TGTGCCAGCAGCAGAGAGGGCCTCTACAATGAGCAGTTCTTC	.	TRBJ2-1	.	TRBV4-2	14
CASSPMVVRTLNNEQFF	TGTGCCAGCTCACCAATGGTTGTCCGGACCCTAAACAATGAGCAGTTCTTC	.	TRBJ2-1	.	TRBV18	17
CASRSGPGGNEQFF	TGCGCCAGCAGGTCCGGGCCCGGGGGGAATGAGCAGTTCTTC	few	TRBJ2-1	TRBD2	TRBV5-1	14
CASSRRDRGRTDTQYF	TGTGCCAGCAGTCGACGGGACAGGGGAAGGACAGATACGCAGTATTTT	many	TRBJ2-3	TRBD1	TRBV6-2/TRBV6-3	16
CASRLGSYNEQFF	TGTGCCAGTCGACTTGGCTCCTACAATGAGCAGTTCTTC	few	TRBJ2-1	.	TRBV6-2/TRBV6-3	13
CASSTGDEQYF	TGTGCCAGCAGCACAGGCGACGAGCAGTACTTC	many	TRBJ2-7	.	TRBV9	11
CASEDALGTQYF	TGCGCCAGCGAGGATGCCTTAGGGACCCAGTACTTC	many	TRBJ2-5	.	TRBV4-3	12
CATSRDTPGQGYEQYF	TGTGCCACCAGCAGAGATACTCCAGGGCAGGGCTACGAGCAGTACTTC	few	TRBJ2-7	.	TRBV15	16